This TCR beta chain originates from a study of graft-versus-host responses after intestinal transplantation. Study findings and constraints: Some GvH clones appeared in ileal mucosa or blood before recipient bone marrow. Early after transplant, HvG declines were associated with peak levels of circulating GvH clones.

Details on this clone: The antigen is not known.

Assay: immunoSEQ multiplex PCR; the TCRdb copy retains only in-frame clones and omits some. The sample has approximately 86,000 clones, about 90% seen once; the top ten hold roughly 0.4%. Sample: unstimulated CD8+ T cells sorted from spleen or lymph node cells, taken before transplant. The receptor was isolated from a human donor who was the organ donor for an intestinal transplant.

This chain's CDR3 is CATQGRVNQPQHF. In DNA, the CDR3 is TGTGCCACCCAGGGCAGGGTCAATCAGCCCCAGCATTTT. The genes are TRBV2 and TRBJ1-5, with a possible D match to TRBD1 (5 bases). Trimming took off 10 bases at V and 3 bases at J, with 13 bases between the two ends. From germline, CDR1 is SNHLY and CDR2 FYNNEI. The CDR3 has 13 residues.